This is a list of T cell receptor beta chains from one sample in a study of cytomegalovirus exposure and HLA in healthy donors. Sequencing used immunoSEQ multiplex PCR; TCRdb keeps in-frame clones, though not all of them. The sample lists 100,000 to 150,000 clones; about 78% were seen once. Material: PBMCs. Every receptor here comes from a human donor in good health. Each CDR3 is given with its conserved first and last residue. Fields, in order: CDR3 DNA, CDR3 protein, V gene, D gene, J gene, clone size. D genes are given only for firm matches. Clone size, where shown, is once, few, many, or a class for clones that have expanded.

CDR3nt: TGTGCCTGGAACCTAGCGGGAGGCGAATTCGCCGGGGAGCTGTTTTTT
CDR3aa: CAWNLAGGEFAGELFF
v_gene: TRBV30
d_gene: TRBD2
j_gene: TRBJ2-2
abundance: .

CDR3nt: TGTGCCAGCTCACCAACGTCACCAATACCTACCAGGGAAAGATCCTACGAGCAGTACTTC
CDR3aa: CASSPTSPIPTRERSYEQYF
v_gene: TRBV18
d_gene: .
j_gene: TRBJ2-7
abundance: .

CDR3nt: TGCGCCAGCAGCCACAGGGACAGGGGGCTCACTGAAGCTTTCTTT
CDR3aa: CASSHRDRGLTEAFF
v_gene: TRBV4-3
d_gene: TRBD1
j_gene: TRBJ1-1
abundance: .

CDR3nt: TGTGCCAGCAGCTTAGATCGGGGGACCCAAGAGACCCAGTACTTC
CDR3aa: CASSLDRGTQETQYF
v_gene: TRBV11-2
d_gene: .
j_gene: TRBJ2-5
abundance: .

CDR3nt: TGTTCCAGCAGCGGCCCTACTAGCGGGTCACCCCAAGAGACCCAGTACTTC
CDR3aa: CSSSGPTSGSPQETQYF
v_gene: TRBV7-9
d_gene: TRBD2
j_gene: TRBJ2-5
abundance: .

CDR3nt: TGTAGCGTCGGGCTGAGGGGGGGAAACATTCAGTACTTC
CDR3aa: CSVGLRGGNIQYF
v_gene: TRBV29-1
d_gene: .
j_gene: TRBJ2-4
abundance: once

CDR3nt: TGTGCCAGCAGCTCGACAGGGGAAAAACTGTTTTTT
CDR3aa: CASSSTGEKLFF
v_gene: TRBV5-4
d_gene: TRBD1
j_gene: TRBJ1-4
abundance: .

CDR3nt: TGTGCCATCAGTGCCCTAGTACCGGGACAGAACACTGAAGCTTTCTTT
CDR3aa: CAISALVPGQNTEAFF
v_gene: TRBV10-3
d_gene: .
j_gene: TRBJ1-1
abundance: .

CDR3nt: TGTGCCAGCAGCGACCCGGGGACAGATACGCAGTATTTT
CDR3aa: CASSDPGTDTQYF
v_gene: TRBV5-4
d_gene: .
j_gene: TRBJ2-3
abundance: .

CDR3nt: TGTGCCAGCAGCCAAGGGGCATCATGGGGTGGCTACACCTTC
CDR3aa: CASSQGASWGGYTF
v_gene: TRBV7-8
d_gene: .
j_gene: TRBJ1-2
abundance: .

CDR3nt: TGTGCCAGCAGCTTAGGTCTCGGACAGGGAATTGAGACCCAGTACTTC
CDR3aa: CASSLGLGQGIETQYF
v_gene: TRBV7-9
d_gene: TRBD1
j_gene: TRBJ2-5
abundance: once

CDR3nt: TGTGCCACCAAGGGGGCCCTGACAGGGGCCTACTCGGGGGGCTACACCTTC
CDR3aa: CATKGALTGAYSGGYTF
v_gene: TRBV5-4
d_gene: TRBD1
j_gene: TRBJ1-2
abundance: .

CDR3nt: TGTGCCACCAGCAGAGATCGGGTTTATCAGCCCCAGCATTTT
CDR3aa: CATSRDRVYQPQHF
v_gene: TRBV15
d_gene: .
j_gene: TRBJ1-5
abundance: .

CDR3nt: TGTGCCAGCAGATCAGCGTTAACTAATGAAAAACTGTTTTTT
CDR3aa: CASRSALTNEKLFF
v_gene: TRBV6-5
d_gene: .
j_gene: TRBJ1-4
abundance: .

CDR3nt: TGTGCCAGCAGTGAATTTGGGACAGGGTTGAATGAGCAGTTCTTC
CDR3aa: CASSEFGTGLNEQFF
v_gene: TRBV25-1
d_gene: TRBD1
j_gene: TRBJ2-1
abundance: .

CDR3nt: TGTGCCAGCAGCGCGATCGGGACTCCCCAAGAGACCCAGTACTTC
CDR3aa: CASSAIGTPQETQYF
v_gene: TRBV9
d_gene: .
j_gene: TRBJ2-5
abundance: .

CDR3nt: TGTGCCAGCATGTGGGGCGCTGAAGCTTTCTTT
CDR3aa: CASMWGAEAFF
v_gene: TRBV4-2
d_gene: .
j_gene: TRBJ1-1
abundance: .

CDR3nt: TGTGCAAGTCGCTGGCCCGTCCACTACGAGCAGTACTTC
CDR3aa: CASRWPVHYEQYF
v_gene: TRBV12-2
d_gene: .
j_gene: TRBJ2-7
abundance: .

CDR3nt: TGTGCCAGCAGCGTAGTTGGGACTAGCAAGGATACGCAGTATTTT
CDR3aa: CASSVVGTSKDTQYF
v_gene: TRBV9
d_gene: TRBD2
j_gene: TRBJ2-3
abundance: .

CDR3nt: TGCGCCAGCAGCCACCGGACAGGGAACACTGAAGCTTTCTTT
CDR3aa: CASSHRTGNTEAFF
v_gene: TRBV4-1
d_gene: TRBD1
j_gene: TRBJ1-1
abundance: .

CDR3nt: TGTGCCAGCAGCTTCCCTACACGAGGCCTCTATACGCAGTATTTT
CDR3aa: CASSFPTRGLYTQYF
v_gene: TRBV7-6
d_gene: .
j_gene: TRBJ2-3
abundance: .

CDR3nt: TGTGCCTGGAGACTAGCGGGGGGCCTCTCAGGAGATACGCAGTATTTT
CDR3aa: CAWRLAGGLSGDTQYF
v_gene: TRBV30
d_gene: TRBD2
j_gene: TRBJ2-3
abundance: once

CDR3nt: TGTGCCAGCAGCGGTAGCGGGGGGGCCTATGCTGAGCAGTTCTTC
CDR3aa: CASSGSGGAYAEQFF
v_gene: TRBV7-3
d_gene: TRBD2
j_gene: TRBJ2-1
abundance: .

CDR3nt: TGCGCCAGCACCGGACCCCGGGACTACCAAGAGACCCAGTACTTC
CDR3aa: CASTGPRDYQETQYF
v_gene: TRBV5-1
d_gene: .
j_gene: TRBJ2-5
abundance: .

CDR3nt: TGTGCCAGCAGCGTAGGGGGACTAGCCTACGAGCAGTACTTC
CDR3aa: CASSVGGLAYEQYF
v_gene: TRBV9
d_gene: TRBD2
j_gene: TRBJ2-7
abundance: .

CDR3nt: TGTGCCAGCAGCATAGAGGGCAATCAGCCCCAGCATTTT
CDR3aa: CASSIEGNQPQHF
v_gene: TRBV28
d_gene: .
j_gene: TRBJ1-5
abundance: .